The text below deals with one TCR beta chain. Its antigen is undetermined. The data were taken from a study of CD8+ T cells in alopecia areata. Notes on the study in general: Among the cells sequenced in scalp samples are also the resident alphabeta T cells of normal skin. Since there was just one nonresponder, nobody can yet say how baseline CD8+ expansion ties to response. Expanded CD8+ clones among the top 100, and scalp clonality, were significantly decreased by tofacitinib.

The CDR3 consists of 19 residues. The J segment lost 2 bases and the V segment lost 1 base, leaving 15 bases of the junction unmatched. The germline V gene has CDR1 MGHRA and CDR2 YSYEKL. Documented treatment: oral pan-JAK inhibitor, 5-10 mg twice daily. RNA was isolated and reverse transcribed to cDNA, the sequencing template. Sequencing used immunoSEQ multiplex PCR; TCRdb keeps in-frame clones, though not all of them. The table lists roughly 190,000 clones, 50% to 60% of them singletons. The sample in question was CD4+ T cells sorted from blood, obtained at week 4, from a patient treated with tofacitinib. The sequence derives from a human donor with alopecia areata. V and J are TRBV4-1 and TRBJ2-7; 9 bases map to TRBD1. CDR3 DNA sequence: TGCGCCAGCAGCCAAGCTCCGGGACAGGGTGGTTCTCGGACCTACGAGCAGTACTTC. It yields the protein CASSQAPGQGGSRTYEQYF.